A selection of T cell receptor beta chains follows, all from one sample in a study of regulatory T cells in long-lasting Graves disease. One entry per CDR3 protein, called by TCRdb with MiXCR from the multiplex PCR reads. This table has 350,000 to 550,000 distinct CDR3 sequences, 14% to 15% appearing once. The sample was also reused in another study, on T cells in Graves' hyperthyroidism and ophthalmopathy.

Source: peripheral blood mononuclear cells (PBMCs), taken at new diagnosis, from a patient treated with antithyroid drugs. Receptor source: a woman between 25 and 40 years old with Graves disease. Each CDR3 is given with its conserved first and last residue. The order of the fields is J gene, D gene, V gene, clone size, CDR3 DNA, CDR3 protein. A D gene is named only where the DNA matches it firmly. Size is stated for part of the rows, as once, few or many counts, or as a class when the clone is expanded.

TRBJ2-2,TRBD2,TRBV3-1,many,TGTGCCAGCAGCCCGGGACTAGCGGGAGGGCCGGGGAACACCGGGGAGCTGTTTTTT,CASSPGLAGGPGNTGELFF
TRBJ2-7,.,TRBV12-3/TRBV12-4,few,TGTGCCAGCAGACCTCCGGGCAGCTCCTACGAGCAGTACTTC,CASRPPGSSYEQYF
TRBJ2-1,.,TRBV18,.,TGTGCCAGCTCACCGCGGCAGAACAATGAGCAGTTCTTC,CASSPRQNNEQFF
TRBJ2-7,TRBD1,TRBV18,.,TGTGCCAGCTCACCACCGTCACGGACAGGGAAAGGGGGTATCCTGCAGTACTTC,CASSPPSRTGKGGILQYF
TRBJ2-7,.,TRBV12-3/TRBV12-4,many,TGTGCCAGCAGTTTTTTTGAGGGGAACGAGCAGTACTTC,CASSFFEGNEQYF
TRBJ2-3,.,TRBV6-1,few,TGTGCCAGCAGTGCCGAGACAGTTCCTAGCACAGATACGCAGTATTTT,CASSAETVPSTDTQYF
TRBJ2-5,.,TRBV30,many,TGTGCCTGGAGGCAACCCCCACCCCGGGGCCGACAAGAGACCCAGTACTTC,CAWRQPPPRGRQETQYF
TRBJ1-2,.,TRBV19,few,TGTGCCAGTAGTTTTCCGGGAGGAAACTATGGCTACACCTTC,CASSFPGGNYGYTF
TRBJ2-5,.,TRBV7-8,few,TGTGCCAGCAGCCTCGCCGTCGGGGGAGGACAAGAGACCCAGTACTTC,CASSLAVGGGQETQYF
TRBJ2-7,.,TRBV2,many,TGTGCCAGCACTCCCGACAGGAGCTCCTACGAGCAGTACTTC,CASTPDRSSYEQYF
TRBJ1-2,.,TRBV10-3,.,TGTGCCATCAGTGAGTCGGGGACATATGGCTACACCTTC,CAISESGTYGYTF
TRBJ2-1,.,TRBV12-3/TRBV12-4,few,TGTGCCAGCAGTTTCGACTTCGCCGGCTACAATGAGCAGTTCTTC,CASSFDFAGYNEQFF
TRBJ2-1,.,TRBV7-6,.,TGTGCCAGCAGCTTAGCTCACAGCCTCGCTTACAATGAGCAGTTCTTC,CASSLAHSLAYNEQFF
TRBJ2-6,TRBD1,TRBV29-1,.,TGCAGCGCCGTATCCGGGACAGGGCCTGGGGCCAACGTCCTGACTTTC,CSAVSGTGPGANVLTF
TRBJ2-7,.,TRBV13,few,TGTGCCAGCAGCTTAGGCAGGGGAAATCACGAGCAGTACTTC,CASSLGRGNHEQYF
TRBJ2-3,TRBD2,TRBV7-3,many,TGTGCCAGCAGCTTGCAAGCGGGAATTTCAGATACGCAGTATTTT,CASSLQAGISDTQYF
TRBJ2-7,TRBD1,TRBV19,.,TGTGCCAGTAGTATAATGTTTGGGGCGACAGGGATATACGAGCAGTACTTC,CASSIMFGATGIYEQYF
TRBJ2-5,.,TRBV9,.,TGTGCCAGCAGCGTAGGGCAGCACCAAGAGACCCAGTACTTC,CASSVGQHQETQYF
TRBJ2-5,.,TRBV2,many,TGTGCCAGCAGTGACCCAGTCCAAGAGACCCAGTACTTC,CASSDPVQETQYF
TRBJ2-1,TRBD2,TRBV5-5,.,TGTGCCAGCAGCTTTGTTGGTGCGGGACTAGCGGACAATGAGCAGTTCTTC,CASSFVGAGLADNEQFF
TRBJ2-2,TRBD1,TRBV6-4,few,TGTGCCAGCAGTGTGGACAGGGACACCGGGGAGCTGTTTTTT,CASSVDRDTGELFF
TRBJ2-7,.,TRBV2,few,TGTGCCAGCAGTGAAGCCCTAGGGGGGCGCGAGCAGTACTTC,CASSEALGGREQYF
TRBJ2-1,.,TRBV11-2,many,TGTGCCAGCAGCCGCTATACACGCGACAATGAGCAGTTCTTC,CASSRYTRDNEQFF
TRBJ2-5,.,TRBV20-1,once,TGCAGTGCTATGTGGCGCCACCAAGAGACCCAGTACTTC,CSAMWRHQETQYF
TRBJ2-1,.,TRBV27,many,TGTGCCAGCAGTTTTATGGGGAATGAGCAGTTCTTC,CASSFMGNEQFF
TRBJ2-3,TRBD2,TRBV24-1,.,TGTGCCACCAGTTTTGGACTAGCGGGAGCCCCGCGCACAGATACGCAGTATTTT,CATSFGLAGAPRTDTQYF
TRBJ2-1,.,TRBV2,.,TGTGCCAGCAGTGCAGAACCGGGCCCCCTTCGGGGCAATGAGCAGTTCTTC,CASSAEPGPLRGNEQFF
TRBJ1-2,.,TRBV3-1,.,TGTGCCAGCAGCCCAGCAGGCTCTAACTATGGCTACACCTTC,CASSPAGSNYGYTF
TRBJ2-3,TRBD2,TRBV20-1,many,TGCAGTGCTAACGAATGGCGGGAGATAGGAGATACGCAGTATTTT,CSANEWREIGDTQYF
TRBJ2-1,.,TRBV2,.,TGTGCCAGCAGCCGCGGAGTTACCCTAAATGAGCAGTTCTTC,CASSRGVTLNEQFF
TRBJ2-1,TRBD1,TRBV15,few,TGTGCCACCAGCAGAGGGCAGGGGGCGCACAATGAGCAGTCCTTC,CATSRGQGAHNEQSF
TRBJ2-5,.,TRBV18,many,TGTGCCAGCTCACCACCGACAGGTCCGAAGACCCAGTACTTC,CASSPPTGPKTQYF
TRBJ2-5,TRBD2,TRBV9,.,TGTGCCAGCAGCCCGCGACTAGCGGGAGATGGCGAGACCCAGTACTTC,CASSPRLAGDGETQYF
TRBJ1-2,TRBD1,TRBV19,.,TGTGCCAGTGGTCGGGACAGGGGGCGCAACTATGGCTACACCTTC,CASGRDRGRNYGYTF
TRBJ2-5,.,TRBV20-1,many,TGCAGTGCGCGGCCTGGGACCCTTAGGGAGACCCAGTACTTC,CSARPGTLRETQYF
TRBJ1-5,TRBD1,TRBV4-1,many,TGCGCCAGCAGCCAAGTAACAGGGGGTAACAATCAGCCCCAGCATTTT,CASSQVTGGNNQPQHF
TRBJ2-2,.,TRBV12-3/TRBV12-4,many,TGTGCCAGCAGTTTAGGACCTGGTGCGGCGAACACCGGGGAGCTGTTTTTT,CASSLGPGAANTGELFF
TRBJ2-2,.,TRBV6-1,.,TGTGCCAGCAGAGAAGACAGGAAAAGGGTCCCCGGGGAGCTGTTTTTT,CASREDRKRVPGELFF
TRBJ2-3,.,TRBV7-2,many,TGTGCCAGCAGCTTATTTGGGGGTGGAGATACGCAGTATTTT,CASSLFGGGDTQYF
TRBJ2-3,.,TRBV27,few,TGTGCCAGCAGTTGGGGGATAACAGATACGCAGTATTTT,CASSWGITDTQYF
TRBJ1-5,TRBD1,TRBV12-3/TRBV12-4,.,TGTGCCAGCAGTCGGACAGGGGGCGGTGGACCCCAGCATTTT,CASSRTGGGGPQHF
TRBJ1-2,.,TRBV7-9,.,TGTGCCAGCAGCTCTTCCGGGTCGCCTGGTGGCGGCTACACCTTC,CASSSSGSPGGGYTF